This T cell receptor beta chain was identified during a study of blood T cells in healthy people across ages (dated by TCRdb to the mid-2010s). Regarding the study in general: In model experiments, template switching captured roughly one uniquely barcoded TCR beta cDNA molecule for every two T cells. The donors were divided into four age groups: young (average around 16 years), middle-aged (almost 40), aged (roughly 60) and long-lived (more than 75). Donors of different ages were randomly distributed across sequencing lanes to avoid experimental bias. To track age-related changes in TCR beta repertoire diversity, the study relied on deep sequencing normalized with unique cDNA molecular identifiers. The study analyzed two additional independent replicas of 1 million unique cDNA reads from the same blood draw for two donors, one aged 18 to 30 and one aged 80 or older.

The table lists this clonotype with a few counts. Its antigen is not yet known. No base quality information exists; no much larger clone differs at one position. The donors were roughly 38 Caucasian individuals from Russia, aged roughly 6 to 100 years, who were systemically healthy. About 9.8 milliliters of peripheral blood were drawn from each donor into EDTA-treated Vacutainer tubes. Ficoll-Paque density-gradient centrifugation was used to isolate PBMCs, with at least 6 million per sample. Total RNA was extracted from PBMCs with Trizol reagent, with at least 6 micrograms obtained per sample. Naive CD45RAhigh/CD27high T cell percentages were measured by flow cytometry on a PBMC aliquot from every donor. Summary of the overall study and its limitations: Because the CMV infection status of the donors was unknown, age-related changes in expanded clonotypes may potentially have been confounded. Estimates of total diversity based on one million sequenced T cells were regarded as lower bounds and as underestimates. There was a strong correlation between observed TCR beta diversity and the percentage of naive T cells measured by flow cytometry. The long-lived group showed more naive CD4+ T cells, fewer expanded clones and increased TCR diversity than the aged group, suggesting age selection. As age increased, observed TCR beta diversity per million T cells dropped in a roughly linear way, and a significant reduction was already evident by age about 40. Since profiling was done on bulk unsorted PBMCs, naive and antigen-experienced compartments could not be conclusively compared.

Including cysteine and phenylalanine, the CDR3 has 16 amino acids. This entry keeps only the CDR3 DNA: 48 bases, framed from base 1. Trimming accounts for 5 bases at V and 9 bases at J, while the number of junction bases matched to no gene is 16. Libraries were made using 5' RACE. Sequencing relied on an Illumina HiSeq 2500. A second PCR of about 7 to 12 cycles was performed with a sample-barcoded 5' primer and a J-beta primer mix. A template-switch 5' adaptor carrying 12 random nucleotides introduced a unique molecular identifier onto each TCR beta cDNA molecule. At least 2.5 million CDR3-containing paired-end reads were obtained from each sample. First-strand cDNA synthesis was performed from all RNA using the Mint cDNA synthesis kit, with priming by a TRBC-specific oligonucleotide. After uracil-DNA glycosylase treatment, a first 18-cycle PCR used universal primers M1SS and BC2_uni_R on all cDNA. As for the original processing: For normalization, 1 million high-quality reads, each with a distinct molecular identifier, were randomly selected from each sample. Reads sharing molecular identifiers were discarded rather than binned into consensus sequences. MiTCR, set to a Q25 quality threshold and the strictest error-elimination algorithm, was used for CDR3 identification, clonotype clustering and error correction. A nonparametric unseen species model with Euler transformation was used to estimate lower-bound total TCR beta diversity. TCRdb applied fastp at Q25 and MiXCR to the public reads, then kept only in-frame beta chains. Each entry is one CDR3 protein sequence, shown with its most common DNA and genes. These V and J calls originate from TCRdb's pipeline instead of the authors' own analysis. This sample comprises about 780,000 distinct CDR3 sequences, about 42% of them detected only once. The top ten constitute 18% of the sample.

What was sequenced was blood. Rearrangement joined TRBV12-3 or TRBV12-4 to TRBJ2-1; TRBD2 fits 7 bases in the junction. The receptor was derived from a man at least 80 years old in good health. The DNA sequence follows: TGTGCCAGCAGTCCCCACCGGGGGGAGGGATTATCTGAGCAGTTCTTC. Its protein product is CASSPHRGEGLSEQFF.